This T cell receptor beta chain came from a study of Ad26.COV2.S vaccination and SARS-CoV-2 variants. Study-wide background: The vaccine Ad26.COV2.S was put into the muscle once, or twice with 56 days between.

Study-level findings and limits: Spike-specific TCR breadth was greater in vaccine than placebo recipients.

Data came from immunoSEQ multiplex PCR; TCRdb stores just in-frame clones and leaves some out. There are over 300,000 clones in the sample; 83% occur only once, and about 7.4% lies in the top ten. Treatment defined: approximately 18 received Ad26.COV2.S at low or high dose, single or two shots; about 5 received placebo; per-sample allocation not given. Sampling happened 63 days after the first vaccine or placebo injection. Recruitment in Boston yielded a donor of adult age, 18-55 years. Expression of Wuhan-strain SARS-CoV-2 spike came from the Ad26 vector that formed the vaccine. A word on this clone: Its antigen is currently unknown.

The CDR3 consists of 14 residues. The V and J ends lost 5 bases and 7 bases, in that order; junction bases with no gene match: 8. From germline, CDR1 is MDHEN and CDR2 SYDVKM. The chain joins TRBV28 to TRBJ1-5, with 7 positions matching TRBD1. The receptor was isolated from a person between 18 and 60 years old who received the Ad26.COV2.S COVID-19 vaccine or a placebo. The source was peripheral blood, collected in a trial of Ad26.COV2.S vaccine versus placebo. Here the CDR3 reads CASSPYRGPQPQHF. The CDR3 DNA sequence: TGTGCCAGCAGTCCCTACAGGGGACCCCAGCCCCAGCATTTT.